This record looks at one TCR beta chain sequence and its context. Produced via immunoSEQ multiplex PCR; TCRdb's table is partial and in-frame only. The sample lists roughly 670,000 clones; 80% to 90% were seen once. This sample was included in a study of blood T cell repertoires in COVID-19. Turning to the study itself: Whether acute or convalescent, the COVID-19 samples came from the United States, Italy and Spain.

V was cut by 1 base and J by 9 bases, with 9 bases left in between. The CDR3 is made up of 12 amino acids. Looked up from germline, CDR1 is SEHNR and CDR2 is FQNEAQ (reference sequence). Sequenced input: peripheral blood. The chain has TRBV7-9 and TRBJ1-1; D is perhaps TRBD1 (6 bases). The origin of this receptor is a young woman with acute or convalescent COVID-19. The CDR3 spells CASSLEQGKAFF. The DNA of the CDR3 is TGTGCCAGCAGCTTAGAACAGGGAAAAGCTTTCTTT.